This passage covers 27 T cell receptor beta chains from one sample sequenced in a study of Ad26.COV2.S vaccination and SARS-CoV-2 variants. This table comes from immunoSEQ multiplex PCR, and its TCRdb copy is limited to in-frame clones, with some not included. The top ten clones hold about 3.6% of a sample with roughly 380,000 clones, around nine tenths of them seen once. As for treatment: about 20 received Ad26.COV2.S at low or high dose, single or two shots; about five received placebo; per-sample allocation not given. Specimen acquisition occurred on day 63 following the initial vaccine or placebo injection. This specimen was peripheral blood, taken in a trial of Ad26.COV2.S vaccine versus placebo. Source of these receptors: a person between 18 and 60 years old who received the Ad26.COV2.S COVID-19 vaccine or a placebo.

The chain has TRBV29-1 and TRBJ1-2, with 7 bases matching TRBD1. The CDR3 covers 12 residues. V lost 5 bases and J lost 6; bases outside the gene matches: 6. Germline V gene sequence: CDR1 SQVTM, CDR2 ANQGSEA. CDR3 nucleotide sequence: TGCAGCGTTCCGGGACAGAGACATGGCTACACCTTC. This encodes CSVPGQRHGYTF.

V and J are TRBV28 and TRBJ1-2; 7 nucleotides align to TRBD1. The CDR3 extends over 14 amino acids. V trimming: 4 bases; J trimming: 7 bases; junction bases outside the gene matches: 9. Germline V CDR1 and CDR2: MDHEN, SYDVKM. This chain's CDR3 is CASSSRDSLRGYTF. CDR3 DNA: TGTGCCAGCAGTTCCCGGGACAGCCTGCGTGGCTACACCTTC.

V gene TRBV7-2 combines with J gene TRBJ2-5, with a tentative D call TRBD2 (7 bases). V was shortened by 3 bases and J by 5 bases, with 16 bases between the two germline ends. This CDR3 spans 15 amino acids. Germline-derived CDR1 and CDR2 are SGHTA and FQGNSA. CDR3 in DNA: TGTGCCAGCAGCTTCGGCGGGGGCCAGGGGGAGACCCAGTACTTC. This gives the protein CASSFGGGQGETQYF.

The chain has TRBV28 and TRBJ1-2; 7 bases fit TRBD1. Trimming removed 7 bases from V and 4 bases from J; junction bases left unmatched: 18. The CDR3 has 17 amino acids. Per the germline V gene, CDR1 is MDHEN and CDR2 is SYDVKM. The CDR3 DNA is TGTGCCAGCAAATCCGGGACAGTCCTCTCAACTTTCTATGGCTACACCTTC. Translation: CASKSGTVLSTFYGYTF.

This clone has just a few counts. The rearrangement links TRBV6-5 to TRBJ2-1; TRBD1 aligns across 9 bases. CDR1 and CDR2 from the germline V gene are MNHEY and SVGAGI. The CDR3 extends over 15 amino acids. V gave up 7 bases and J gave up 6 bases; unmatched junction bases: 10. The CDR3 spells CASTLPGQGFNEQFF. The CDR3 DNA reads TGTGCCAGCACCCTACCGGGACAGGGCTTCAATGAGCAGTTCTTC.

J is TRBJ2-5 and V is TRBV11-1; D is ambiguous. The length of the CDR3 is 14 residues. The V end lost 3 bases, the J end lost 4 bases, and 12 bases lay between the germline ends. The germline CDR1 and CDR2 sequences are SGHAT and FQDESV (reference sequence). CDR3 sequence: CASSLSASGETQYF. In DNA form, the CDR3 reads TGTGCCAGCAGCTTGAGCGCGTCTGGAGAGACCCAGTACTTC.

The V gene is TRBV5-1, the J gene TRBJ1-3, with a possible D match to TRBD1 (6 bases). V was pared by 1 base and J by 2 bases, with 10 bases between. This CDR3 is built from 15 residues. Germline CDR1 reads SGHRS; CDR2 reads YFSETQ. DNA for the CDR3: TGCGCCAGCAGCTTGTTACAGGGTGCTGGAAACACCATATATTTT. Its translation is CASSLLQGAGNTIYF.

This clone was counted a few times. The chain links TRBV4-1 to TRBJ2-2; D not resolved. The germline gives CDR1 MGHRA, CDR2 YSYEKL. Trimming left V 0 bases short and J 4 bases short, with 12 bases between. CDR3 length: 16 residues. The CDR3 reads CASSQDTTPVTGELFF. Here the CDR3 DNA reads TGCGCCAGCAGCCAAGACACCACCCCAGTCACCGGGGAGCTGTTTTTT.

The chain joins TRBV3-1 (or the pseudogene TRBV3-2) to TRBJ2-5, with D perhaps matching TRBD1 or TRBD2 (6 bases each). The CDR3 is 16 residues long. Per the germline V gene, CDR1 is LGHDT and CDR2 is YNNKEL (reference sequence). Between the trimmed V and J ends, which lost 5 bases and 3 bases, there was a span of 19 bases. The CDR3 DNA sequence: TGTGCCAGCAGCTCGCGGGGACACCAAGGGGAAGAGACCCAGTACTTC. It is translated as CASSSRGHQGEETQYF.

This chain links TRBV5-5 with TRBJ2-2; D gene ambiguous. The CDR3 is 15 amino acids. V shed 0 bases and J shed 0 bases, with 6 bases lying between them. Looked up from germline, CDR1 is SGHKS and CDR2 is YYEKEE (reference sequence). For the CDR3, the DNA is TGTGCCAGCAGCTTGGCGGGTTCGAACACCGGGGAGCTGTTTTTT. It encodes CASSLAGSNTGELFF.

The chain combines TRBV30 with TRBJ2-2; D is unresolved. Germline CDR1 GTSNPN, CDR2 SVGIG (reference sequence). There are 16 residues in the CDR3. V was clipped by 2 bases and J by 0 bases, with 13 bases between them. The chain's CDR3 is CAWSFSPRPNTGELFF. The DNA for the CDR3 is TGTGCCTGGAGTTTTTCCCCCCGACCGAACACCGGGGAGCTGTTTTTT.

The gene calls are TRBV9 and TRBJ2-1; 8 bases are a match to TRBD1. Germline CDR1 is SGDLS and CDR2 is YYNGEE. The CDR3 loop spans 15 amino acids. V lost 3 bases, J lost 3 bases, and 5 bases stayed unmatched. CDR3 protein: CASSAGGADYNEQFF. The CDR3 coding sequence is TGTGCCAGCAGCGCAGGGGGCGCGGACTACAATGAGCAGTTCTTC.

The chain is built from TRBV21-1 and TRBJ2-7; TRBD1 was called by the table and not checked on the DNA. TRBV21-1 is deemed a pseudogene. This CDR3 spans 17 amino acids. The CDR3 DNA is TGTGCCAGCAGCAAAGTAGGGGGTCACAGGGTAATCTACGAGCAGTACTTC. Translated: CASSKVGGHRVIYEQYF.

J is TRBJ2-7 and V is TRBV7-2; D could derive from TRBD1 or TRBD2 (6 bases each). CDR3 length: 16 amino acids. Germline-derived CDR1 and CDR2 are SGHTA and FQGNSA. Between the trimmed V and J ends, which lost 3 bases and 0 bases, there was a span of 15 bases. CDR3 residues: CASSFSGAAFSYEQYF. CDR3 bases: TGTGCCAGCAGCTTTTCGGGGGCCGCTTTCTCCTACGAGCAGTACTTC.

This chain joins TRBV5-4 and TRBJ2-3; D unclear. This CDR3 region has 14 residues. CDR1 is SGHNT, CDR2 YYREEE, per germline (reference sequence). Trimming shortened V by 6 bases and J by 0 bases, and 11 bases separated the two germline ends. CDR3 coding DNA: TGTGCCAGCAAGCTCCGGGCCAGCACAGATACGCAGTATTTT. The encoded protein is CASKLRASTDTQYF.

The chain is built from TRBV19 and TRBJ2-7; TRBD2 agrees at 8 bases. The CDR3 spans 16 residues. CDR1 is LNHDA, CDR2 SQIVND, per germline (reference sequence). V shed 6 bases and J 0 bases; nucleotides not matched to a gene: 10. The CDR3 coding sequence is TGTGCCAGTAGCCAACTATCCGGGACTAGCTCCTACGAGCAGTACTTC. It encodes CASSQLSGTSSYEQYF.

V usage is TRBV7-9 and J usage is TRBJ2-7; D is perhaps TRBD2 (6 bases). Germline-derived CDR1 and CDR2 are SEHNR and FQNEAQ (reference sequence). The CDR3 length is 12 residues. V was pared by 4 bases and J by 3 bases, with 7 bases between. CDR3 in DNA: TGTGCCAGCAGCTCGGACTACTACGAGCAGTACTTC. As protein: CASSSDYYEQYF.

The genes are TRBV12-3 or TRBV12-4 and TRBJ2-5, with 9 bases identical to TRBD1. This CDR3 is built from 13 residues. Unmatched junction bases numbered 5, after V lost 8 bases and J lost 4 bases. As DNA, the CDR3 is TGTGCCAGCGGCCGACAGGGGGGAGAGACCCAGTACTTC. Translation: CASGRQGGETQYF.

The chain uses TRBV19 and TRBJ2-5, with 16 bases identical to TRBD2. The CDR3 runs to 16 residues. Germline V gene sequence: CDR1 LNHDA, CDR2 SQIVND (reference sequence). The J segment lost 4 bases and the V segment lost 5 bases, leaving 4 bases of the junction unmatched. CDR3 in amino acids: CASSLGTSGRGETQYF. As DNA, the CDR3 is TGTGCCAGTAGTCTCGGGACTAGCGGGAGGGGAGAGACCCAGTACTTC.

The chain recombines TRBV5-1 with TRBJ2-1; the D gene is possibly TRBD2 (6 bases). Trimming took off 0 bases at V and 7 bases at J, with 17 bases between the two ends. The germline V gene has CDR1 SGHRS and CDR2 YFSETQ. CDR3 size: 16 residues. This CDR3 reads CASSLAGTLTRNEQFF. In DNA, the CDR3 is TGCGCCAGCAGCTTGGCCGGGACTCTTACTAGGAATGAGCAGTTCTTC.

The rearrangement joins TRBV28 to TRBJ2-1; 8 bases fit TRBD2. Germline lookup yields CDR1 MDHEN and CDR2 SYDVKM. Germline trimming cut 11 bases from V and 2 bases from J; bases unmatched to any gene: 8. The CDR3 runs 14 residues. The CDR3 region is CAGNTGLAYNEQFF. Here the CDR3 DNA reads TGTGCCGGAAATACGGGACTAGCCTACAATGAGCAGTTCTTC.

This chain uses TRBV29-1 with TRBJ2-1, with 8 bases identical to TRBD2. The CDR3 is 14 residues long. The V gene end was trimmed by 7 bases and the J gene end by 0 bases; junction bases not matched to a gene: 5. The germline V gene encodes CDR1 SQVTM and CDR2 ANQGSEA. The CDR3 sequence is CSGRGGSSYNEQFF. The CDR3 DNA is TGCAGCGGTCGGGGGGGAAGCTCCTACAATGAGCAGTTCTTC.

The V and J genes are TRBV4-1 and TRBJ2-7, with 7 positions matching TRBD2. V trimming: 2 bases; J trimming: 3 bases; junction bases outside the gene matches: 4. Germline lookup yields CDR1 MGHRA and CDR2 YSYEKL. The CDR3 spans 14 residues. The CDR3 loop is CASSQLAAVYEQYF. DNA of the CDR3: TGCGCCAGCAGCCAACTAGCGGCTGTCTACGAGCAGTACTTC.

The chain carries TRBV5-4 and TRBJ2-3; 7 bases agree with TRBD1. This CDR3 spans 17 amino acids. After removal of 4 bases from V and 2 bases from J, the junction contained 13 bases not matched to a gene. Germline V gene data show CDR1 as SGHNT and CDR2 as YYREEE (reference sequence). CDR3 sequence reads: CASSPRRGQGITDTQYF. The CDR3 nucleotides read TGTGCCAGCAGCCCCCGTAGGGGGCAAGGAATCACAGATACGCAGTATTTT.

This chain links TRBV19 with TRBJ1-5, with 10 bases aligning to TRBD1. V was pared by 8 bases and J by 7 bases, with 5 bases of the junction left unmatched. CDR1 and CDR2 (germline): LNHDA, SQIVND (reference sequence). The CDR3 contains 13 residues. This CDR3 reads CASATGGGQPQHF. In DNA, the CDR3 is TGTGCCAGTGCGACAGGGGGCGGCCAGCCCCAGCATTTT.

The chain employs TRBV28 and TRBJ1-5; D gene unclear. Germline-derived CDR1 and CDR2 are MDHEN and SYDVKM. V gave up 7 bases and J gave up 7 bases, with 14 bases separating them. The CDR3 runs to 13 residues. This CDR3 is CASKRQLSQPQHF. The CDR3 nucleotides read TGTGCCAGCAAAAGACAACTTTCCCAGCCCCAGCATTTT.

V usage is TRBV7-9 and J usage is TRBJ2-4; 7 bases agree with TRBD2. CDR3 length: 16 amino acids. V gave up 1 base and J gave up 0 bases; unmatched junction bases: 3. Germline lookup yields CDR1 SEHNR and CDR2 FQNEAQ (reference sequence). The CDR3 sequence: CASSLGAGEAKNIQYF. CDR3 in DNA: TGTGCCAGCAGCTTAGGGGCGGGGGAAGCCAAAAACATTCAGTACTTC.